This is a list of T cell receptor beta chains from one sample in a study of blood T cell repertoires in COVID-19. Here immunoSEQ multiplex PCR was the method, and the copy in TCRdb shows in-frame clones only, minus some. The data show a few hundred thousand clones, approximately 92% seen once. Sequencing was performed on peripheral blood. The origin of the receptors is a person aged 18-35 years with COVID-19, enrolled during active disease. Both conserved end residues are part of each CDR3. The D gene is left open where the match is weak. Only some rows state a clone size, as once, few, many or a class for expanded clones.

clone_size j_call d_call v_call cdr3_aa cdr3_nt
once TRBJ2-7 TRBD2 TRBV3-1/TRBV3-2 CASSRGSSGSSSYEQYF TGTGCCAGCAGCCGTGGTAGTAGCGGGAGTAGCTCCTACGAGCAGTACTTC
NA TRBJ2-7 NA TRBV11-2 CASSRGDTTYEQYF TGTGCCAGCAGCCGAGGGGACACCACCTACGAGCAGTACTTC
NA TRBJ2-1 NA TRBV4-2 CASSQDWPSGPHNEQFF TGTGCCAGCAGCCAAGATTGGCCGAGCGGGCCTCACAATGAGCAGTTCTTC
NA TRBJ2-2 NA TRBV2 CASTGGLGTGELFF TGTGCCAGCACCGGGGGGCTCGGCACCGGGGAGCTGTTTTTT
NA TRBJ2-2 NA TRBV19 CASNPVNTGELFF TGTGCCAGTAATCCGGTGAACACCGGGGAGCTGTTTTTT
NA TRBJ2-7 TRBD2 TRBV3-1/TRBV3-2 CASSQGGLAGAWEQYF TGTGCCAGCAGCCAAGGGGGACTAGCGGGAGCGTGGGAGCAGTACTTC
NA TRBJ1-1 NA TRBV3-1/TRBV3-2 CASSQAQSKREAFF TGTGCCAGCAGCCAAGCACAGTCAAAAAGGGAAGCTTTCTTT
NA TRBJ2-5 NA TRBV4-1 CASSQDRTEQETQYF TGCGCCAGCAGCCAAGATCGAACAGAACAAGAGACCCAGTACTTC
NA TRBJ2-1 NA TRBV11-2 CASSGRADSSYNEQFF TGTGCCAGCAGCGGGAGGGCGGACAGCTCCTACAATGAGCAGTTCTTC
NA TRBJ1-1 NA TRBV25-1 CASSDGQGAFF TGTGCCAGCAGTGATGGCCAGGGGGCTTTCTTT
NA TRBJ2-1 TRBD2 TRBV7-2 CASSRPGLEVNEQFF TGTGCCAGCAGTCGACCGGGACTAGAAGTCAATGAGCAGTTCTTC
NA TRBJ2-1 TRBD2 TRBV27 CASSLFSLAGGINEQFF TGTGCCAGCAGTTTATTTTCCCTAGCGGGAGGAATTAATGAGCAGTTCTTC
NA TRBJ2-7 NA TRBV6-1 CASSEEGAPVYYEQYF TGTGCCAGCAGTGAGGAGGGGGCCCCTGTTTACTACGAGCAGTACTTC
few TRBJ1-4 TRBD1 TRBV6-5 CASSDRGTEKLFF TGTGCCAGCAGCGACAGGGGGACTGAAAAACTGTTTTTT
once TRBJ2-7 TRBD1 TRBV10-3 CAISGSGQGESPYEQYF TGTGCCATCAGTGGTTCGGGACAGGGAGAATCTCCCTACGAGCAGTACTTC
NA TRBJ2-7 TRBD1 TRBV9 CASSVGQGAYEQYF TGTGCCAGCAGCGTGGGACAGGGGGCCTACGAGCAGTACTTC
NA TRBJ2-2 NA TRBV4-1 CASSQTSVPDEAGELFF TGCGCCAGCAGCCAGACGTCGGTCCCGGATGAGGCCGGGGAGCTGTTTTTT
NA TRBJ1-5 TRBD1 TRBV6-6 CASSGQGRNQPQHF TGTGCCAGCAGTGGACAGGGGCGCAATCAGCCCCAGCATTTT
NA TRBJ2-4 TRBD1 TRBV11-2 CASSLEQGSNIQYF TGTGCCAGCAGCTTAGAACAGGGGTCAAACATTCAGTACTTC
NA TRBJ2-7 TRBD2 TRBV6-1 CASSEAGGLAPNGKQYF TGTGCCAGCAGTGAAGCGGGGGGACTAGCGCCGAACGGGAAGCAGTACTTC
NA TRBJ1-1 NA TRBV28 CASSPSTLSAAEAFF TGTGCCAGCAGTCCGTCCACCTTGTCGGCGGCTGAAGCTTTCTTT
NA TRBJ2-1 TRBD2 TRBV4-1 CASSQKSPGLAYGTSGDEQFF TGCGCCAGCAGCCAAAAATCGCCGGGACTAGCGTATGGGACGAGTGGCGATGAGCAGTTCTTC
NA TRBJ2-3 TRBD1 TRBV13 CASSSRQGNTDTQYF TGTGCCAGCAGCTCGAGACAGGGTAACACAGATACGCAGTATTTT
once TRBJ1-3 NA TRBV6-4 CASFRRRGSGNTIYF TGTGCCAGCTTTCGCCGGCGAGGCTCTGGAAACACCATATATTTT
NA TRBJ2-5 TRBD2 TRBV28 CASSLFSGRARETQYF TGTGCCAGCAGTTTATTTAGCGGGAGGGCCCGGGAGACCCAGTACTTC
NA TRBJ2-1 NA TRBV10-3 CAYGDRDNEQFF TGTGCCTACGGGGATAGGGACAATGAGCAGTTCTTC
once TRBJ1-1 NA TRBV5-5 CASSRGGAGGRTEAFF TGTGCCAGCAGCCGGGGAGGGGCGGGTGGAAGGACTGAAGCTTTCTTT
NA TRBJ2-7 TRBD2 TRBV5-1 CASSQTSGSYEQYF TGCGCCAGCAGCCAAACTAGCGGGTCCTACGAGCAGTACTTC
NA TRBJ2-7 TRBD1 TRBV5-5 CASRLDRGTYEQYF TGTGCCAGCAGATTGGACAGGGGAACGTACGAGCAGTACTTC
NA TRBJ2-1 NA TRBV4-1 CASSPTDGADNEQFF TGCGCCAGCAGCCCGACCGATGGGGCCGACAATGAGCAGTTCTTC
NA TRBJ1-4 TRBD1 TRBV6-5 CASSFGDRNEKLFF TGTGCCAGCAGTTTCGGGGACAGGAATGAAAAACTGTTTTTT
NA TRBJ2-7 TRBD1 TRBV9 CASSIRDRDYEQYF TGTGCCAGCAGCATCCGGGACAGGGATTACGAGCAGTACTTC
NA TRBJ2-3 NA TRBV27 CASSFSPSSTDTQYF TGTGCCAGCAGTTTTAGCCCCAGTAGCACAGATACGCAGTATTTT
NA TRBJ2-7 NA TRBV2 CASSEYVATGSNEQYF TGTGCCAGCAGTGAATATGTGGCCACAGGGTCCAACGAGCAGTACTTC
NA TRBJ2-1 TRBD2 TRBV6-5 CASSSLAGARIEQFF TGTGCCAGCAGTTCCCTAGCGGGAGCGCGTATTGAGCAGTTCTTC
NA TRBJ2-5 TRBD1 TRBV24-1 CATSDSRDRGQETQYF TGTGCCACCAGTGATTCCCGGGACAGGGGCCAAGAGACCCAGTACTTC
NA TRBJ1-1 TRBD1 TRBV10-2 CASRGEGASEAFF TGCGCCAGCAGGGGTGAGGGGGCGTCAGAAGCTTTCTTT
NA TRBJ2-3 TRBD2 TRBV4-1 CASSQVPTSGYTDTQYF TGCGCCAGCAGCCAAGTCCCCACTAGCGGATACACAGATACGCAGTATTTT
NA TRBJ2-2 NA TRBV5-1 CASSLDRANTGELFF TGCGCCAGCAGCTTGGACAGGGCGAACACCGGGGAGCTGTTTTTT
NA TRBJ1-3 NA TRBV6-5 CASSRISGNTIYF TGTGCCAGCAGCAGGATTTCTGGAAACACCATATATTTT
NA TRBJ2-1 TRBD1 TRBV24-1 CATSDKGTGRTSNEQFF TGTGCCACCAGTGACAAGGGGACAGGGCGAACTAGCAATGAGCAGTTCTTC
NA TRBJ1-2 TRBD1 TRBV24-1 CATSDLGFAGGKDGYTF TGTGCCACCAGTGATTTGGGGTTCGCAGGGGGTAAAGATGGCTACACCTTC
NA TRBJ2-5 TRBD2 TRBV5-1 CASTGTSAEETQYF TGCGCCAGCACCGGGACTAGCGCAGAAGAGACCCAGTACTTC
few TRBJ1-3 NA TRBV5-1 CASSLGQSSGNTIYF TGCGCCAGCAGCTTGGGACAGTCCTCTGGAAACACCATATATTTT
NA TRBJ2-3 TRBD2 TRBV6-4 CASSDSISGPDTQYF TGTGCCAGCAGTGACTCGATTAGCGGGCCAGATACGCAGTATTTT
NA TRBJ2-7 NA TRBV10-2 CASSEWGVQSPSYEQYF TGCGCCAGCAGTGAGTGGGGGGTACAGTCTCCTTCCTACGAGCAGTACTTC
NA TRBJ2-3 TRBD2 TRBV5-4 CASSSLAGGGTDTQYF TGTGCCAGCAGCAGCTTAGCGGGAGGGGGCACAGATACGCAGTATTTT
once TRBJ2-3 TRBD2 TRBV7-9 CASSLNGDGRDTQYF TGTGCCAGCAGCCTGAATGGGGACGGGAGGGATACGCAGTATTTT
NA TRBJ2-7 TRBD1 TRBV6-2/TRBV6-3 CASSYGTGGTYEQYF TGTGCCAGCAGTTACGGGACAGGGGGTACCTACGAGCAGTACTTC
NA TRBJ2-7 TRBD2 TRBV18 CASSGTSGVEQYF TGTGCCAGCTCCGGGACTAGCGGGGTCGAGCAGTACTTC
NA TRBJ2-1 NA TRBV7-8 CASSVTYNEQFF TGTGCCAGCAGCGTTACTTACAATGAGCAGTTCTTC
NA TRBJ2-7 TRBD2 TRBV9 CASSVASSGPVYEQYF TGTGCCAGCAGCGTAGCGTCTAGCGGGCCCGTCTACGAGCAGTACTTC
NA TRBJ2-1 TRBD1 TRBV5-6 CASSYGQGVNEQFF TGTGCCAGCAGCTACGGACAGGGTGTGAATGAGCAGTTCTTC
NA TRBJ2-3 NA TRBV4-1 CASSLLGNADTQYF TGCGCCAGCAGCCTACTAGGAAACGCAGATACGCAGTATTTT
NA TRBJ2-7 TRBD2 TRBV5-4 CASRTGTSGRSSEQYF TGTGCCAGCAGGACCGGGACTAGCGGGAGGTCTTCGGAGCAGTACTTC
NA TRBJ1-1 NA TRBV5-1 CASSLVRNTEAFF TGCGCCAGCAGCTTGGTCCGGAACACTGAAGCTTTCTTT
NA TRBJ2-1 TRBD2 TRBV3-1/TRBV3-2 CASSPWGTSDYNEQFF TGTGCCAGCAGCCCTTGGGGGACTAGCGATTACAATGAGCAGTTCTTC
NA TRBJ2-7 NA TRBV5-1 CASSSDRLSYEQYF TGCGCCAGCAGCTCAGACAGGTTATCCTACGAGCAGTACTTC